This entry lists 32 T cell receptor beta chains sequenced from one sample in a study of beta chain features in type 1 diabetes. What these receptors recognize is not known. The isolated RNA, all of it, was reverse transcribed, so expressed TCRB transcripts were what got sequenced. Profiling relied on immunoSEQ multiplex PCR, and the TCRdb table lists in-frame clones only, not all of them. In the table there are about 52,000 clones, 35% to 50% of which are singletons. Notes on the study in general: For Type 1 diabetes patients, all four CD4+ subsets carried TCRB CDR3s that were moderately but significantly shorter.

Sequencing used Tregs from blood. Every receptor here comes from a young man with type 1 diabetes.

The chain employs TRBV6-6 and TRBJ2-1; D is undetermined. V was clipped by 4 bases and J by 3 bases, with 13 bases between them. The CDR3 contains 15 residues. Per germline, CDR1 MNHNY and CDR2 SVGAGI (reference sequence). This CDR3 is CASSFRVASYNEQFF. In nucleotides, the CDR3 is TGTGCCAGCAGTTTCCGAGTAGCAAGCTACAATGAGCAGTTCTTC.

The chain combines TRBV6-5 with TRBJ2-3, with D possibly TRBD2 on 6 matching bases. The CDR3 covers 13 residues. V lost 7 bases to trimming and J lost 5 bases, with 13 bases between them. CDR1 and CDR2 (germline): MNHEY, SVGAGI. The CDR3 region is CASKEGGLDTQYF. In DNA, the CDR3 is TGTGCCAGCAAGGAGGGAGGATTAGATACGCAGTATTTT.

The chain is built from TRBV7-3 and TRBJ1-6; TRBD1 might be the D (6 bases). Trimming shortened V by 1 base and J by 8 bases, and 12 bases separated the two germline ends. Germline CDR1 and CDR2: SGHTA and FQGTGA. This CDR3 spans 15 amino acids. The CDR3 protein is CASSLSGQGYSPLHF. The CDR3 nucleotides read TGTGCCAGCAGCTTAAGTGGGCAGGGGTATTCACCCCTCCACTTT.

This chain joins TRBV7-5 and TRBJ2-3; the D call in the table, TRBD1, was not verified against the DNA. TRBV7-5 is flagged as a pseudogene. CDR3 length equals 13 residues. This chain's CDR3 is CASSQGGTDTQYF. Here the CDR3 DNA reads TGTGCCAGCAGCCAAGGGGGCACAGATACGCAGTATTTT.

A few counts support this clone. The chain combines TRBV7-2 with TRBJ2-3, with 10 bases lining up with TRBD2. The CDR3 runs 18 residues. Per the germline V gene, CDR1 is SGHTA and CDR2 is FQGNSA. Trimming took 2 bases from V and 5 from J; bases not matched to a gene: 13. The CDR3: CASSLRTSGISTGDTQYF. The CDR3 nucleotides read TGTGCCAGCAGCTTAAGAACTAGCGGGATTTCGACAGGAGATACGCAGTATTTT.

This chain joins TRBV28 and TRBJ2-4; D is uncertain. Germline V gives CDR1 MDHEN, CDR2 SYDVKM. This CDR3 region has 15 residues. Trimming took 7 bases from V and 0 from J, leaving 13 bases between them. The CDR3 loop is CASTSARLAKNIQYF. CDR3 coding DNA: TGTGCCAGCACCTCCGCGCGGCTAGCCAAAAACATTCAGTACTTC.

The chain uses TRBV7-6 and TRBJ1-1; D is unresolved. CDR1 and CDR2 from the germline V gene are SGHVS and FNYEAQ. This CDR3 spans 13 amino acids. V lost 1 base, J lost 5 bases, and 8 bases lay in between. CDR3 amino acids: CASSLEAGTEAFF. The CDR3 region has the DNA TGTGCCAGCAGCTTAGAGGCGGGGACTGAAGCTTTCTTT.

This clone has more than one count but fewer than ten. The rearrangement joins TRBV7-9 to TRBJ2-1; D is uncertain. V was pared by 5 bases and J by 0 bases, with 11 bases between. This CDR3 is 15 amino acids long. Germline lookup yields CDR1 SEHNR and CDR2 FQNEAQ (reference sequence). This CDR3 reads CASSGYSSSYNEQFF. Written as DNA, the CDR3 is TGTGCCAGCAGCGGATACAGCAGCTCCTACAATGAGCAGTTCTTC.

The sample holds a few counts of this clone. The rearrangement uses TRBV5-1 and TRBJ1-1; 11 nucleotides agree with TRBD1. Looked up from germline, CDR1 is SGHRS and CDR2 is YFSETQ. The CDR3 has 14 amino acids. V dropped 2 bases and J dropped 5; count of bases not matched to a gene: 2. CDR3 nucleotides: TGCGCCAGCAGCTTCGGGACAGGGGGGACTGAAGCTTTCTTT. Its protein is CASSFGTGGTEAFF.

The J gene is TRBJ1-1, the V gene TRBV18; 7 bases match TRBD1. V was pared by 5 bases and J by 9 bases, with 6 bases of the junction left unmatched. The CDR3 contains 12 residues. CDR1 and CDR2 (germline): KGHSH, LQKENI. The CDR3 bases are TGTGCCAGCTCAGTCGACAGGGAACAAGCTTTCTTT. As protein: CASSVDREQAFF.

This chain uses TRBV6-6 with TRBJ2-7, with 8 nucleotides matching TRBD2. With 0 bases clipped from V and 2 bases from J, the junction kept 6 bases outside the gene matches. Germline V lookup: CDR1 MNHNY, CDR2 SVGAGI (reference sequence). The CDR3 is 16 residues long. The DNA for the CDR3 is TGTGCCAGCAGTTACTCGCCTAGCGGGTCCACCTACGAGCAGTACTTC. Its translation is CASSYSPSGSTYEQYF.

This chain joins TRBV5-1 and TRBJ1-2; D gene unclear. Trimming stripped 0 bases from V and 6 bases from J, with 12 bases between. The germline V gene encodes CDR1 SGHRS and CDR2 YFSETQ. The CDR3 covers 14 residues. CDR3 sequence: CASSLGSIDNGYTF. In nucleotides, the CDR3 is TGCGCCAGCAGCTTGGGGTCTATCGACAATGGCTACACCTTC.

This clone was seen more than once but under ten times. The chain combines TRBV29-1 with TRBJ2-4; 8 bases line up with TRBD1. The CDR3 covers 16 residues. The trim removed 1 base at V and 2 bases at J, leaving 7 bases unmatched. Per germline, CDR1 SQVTM and CDR2 ANQGSEA. The CDR3 DNA reads as TGCAGCGTTGAAGTCAGGGGGCCTTATCCCAAAAACATTCAGTACTTC. This codes for CSVEVRGPYPKNIQYF.

CDR3 loop: CASSPISQDGYTF. DNA of the CDR3: TGTGCCAGCTCACCGATTTCACAGGATGGCTACACCTTC. The chain joins TRBV18 to TRBJ1-2, with D possibly being TRBD1 (5 bases). The germline V gene has CDR1 KGHSH and CDR2 LQKENI. Trimming removed 3 bases at V and 6 bases at J, with 11 bases between. The CDR3 spans 13 residues.

Note on this clone: Other DNA sequences from this sample encode an identical CDR3 as well. The DNA for the CDR3 is TGTGCCAGCAGCCCGGGACAGTCCTATGGCTACACCTTC. Its protein product is CASSPGQSYGYTF. V usage is TRBV28 and J usage is TRBJ1-2; 7 bases are shared with TRBD1. CDR3 length: 13 amino acids. Trimming cost V 6 bases and J 4 bases; bases outside gene matches: 5. CDR1 MDHEN and CDR2 SYDVKM come from the germline V gene.

The gene calls are TRBV11-2 and TRBJ2-3, with unresolved D. The germline gives CDR1 SGHAT, CDR2 FQNNGV. The CDR3 totals 12 residues. With 0 bases removed from V and 6 bases from J, the gap between germline ends came to 4 bases. CDR3 DNA: TGTGCCAGCAGCTTAGACTTGGATACGCAGTATTTT. It is translated as CASSLDLDTQYF.

The V call is TRBV4-3, the J call TRBJ2-3, with TRBD2 matching 11 bases. V was clipped by 6 bases and J by 2 bases; unmatched bases: 4. From germline, CDR1 is LGHNA and CDR2 YSLEER. This CDR3 is 15 amino acids long. CDR3 sequence (DNA): TGCGCCAGCAGGCCGGGACTAGCGGACACAGATACGCAGTATTTT. Its protein is CASRPGLADTDTQYF.

V is TRBV5-1 and J is TRBJ2-5; 10 bases are shared with TRBD2. Looked up from germline, CDR1 is SGHRS and CDR2 is YFSETQ. V shed 5 bases and J 2 bases; nucleotides not matched to a gene: 9. This CDR3 comprises 16 residues. For the CDR3, the DNA is TGCGCCAGCAGTTCCTGGGGGACTAGCGTGCAAGAGACCCAGTACTTC. It yields the protein CASSSWGTSVQETQYF. Complete variable domain (other parts from reference TRBV5-1 and TRBJ2-5): KAGVTQTPRYLIKTRGQQVTLSCSPISGHRSVSWYQQTPGQGLQFLFEYFSETQRNKGNFPGRFSGRQFSNSRSEMNVSTLELGDSALYLCASSSWGTSVQETQYFGPGTRLLVL.

This chain uses TRBV6-5 with TRBJ1-1; D remains unclear. This CDR3 is built from 13 residues. Germline V CDR1 and CDR2: MNHEY, SVGAGI. The V end lost 5 bases, the J end lost 7 bases, and 14 bases lay between the germline ends. In nucleotides, the CDR3 is TGTGCCAGCAGTCGAGGGAGTGGTTTTGAAGCTTTCTTT. It specifies CASSRGSGFEAFF.

This clone was recorded a few times. The chain couples TRBV4-2 to TRBJ2-1, with TRBD2 identical over 8 bases. The V gene end was trimmed by 0 bases and the J gene end by 10 bases; junction bases not matched to a gene: 14. The CDR3 is 17 amino acids. The germline V gene encodes CDR1 LGHNA and CDR2 YNFKEQ. CDR3 loop: CASSQDGVGLVGREQFF. CDR3 nucleotides: TGTGCCAGCAGCCAAGATGGGGTGGGACTAGTCGGCAGGGAGCAGTTCTTC.

The chain is built from TRBV6-5 and TRBJ2-3; 8 bases match TRBD1. Germline V CDR1 and CDR2: MNHEY, SVGAGI. V was pared by 7 bases and J by 4 bases, with 4 bases of the junction left unmatched. There are 13 residues in the CDR3. CDR3 nucleotide sequence: TGTGCCAGCAAAGAGACAGGGGCAGATACGCAGTATTTT. Its protein is CASKETGADTQYF.

This chain uses TRBV23-1 with TRBJ1-1; D unresolved. TRBV23-1 is an ORF, and what it does is uncertain. Trimming pared 6 bases from V and 4 bases from J, leaving 21 bases between. The CDR3 is made up of 16 amino acids. CDR3 DNA: TGCGCCAGCAGCCCAACCTGTGAGGGTCAAGGCACTGAAGCTTTCTTT. This codes for CASSPTCEGQGTEAFF.

V is TRBV5-8 and J is TRBJ2-1; D is possibly TRBD2 (5 bases). V lost 4 bases to trimming and J lost 7 bases, with 12 bases between them. The CDR3 consists of 13 residues. Germline V CDR1 and CDR2: SGHTS, YDEGEE. CDR3 loop: CASSLSEGNEQFF. In DNA, the CDR3 is TGTGCCAGCAGCCTATCAGAGGGAAATGAGCAGTTCTTC.

This clone came up a few times. The genes are TRBV6-6 and TRBJ2-7, with 7 nucleotides matching TRBD2. Trimming cost V 7 bases and J 1 base; bases outside gene matches: 7. The CDR3 consists of 14 residues. Per the germline V gene, CDR1 is MNHNY and CDR2 is SVGAGI (reference sequence). CDR3 loop: CASTRGVGSYEQYF. The CDR3 bases are TGTGCCAGCACCCGGGGGGTAGGGTCCTACGAGCAGTACTTC.

This clone was seen a few times. CDR3 sequence: CASSLSSEQRDTQYF. CDR3 sequence (DNA): TGCGCCAGCAGCTTGTCCAGCGAGCAGAGAGATACGCAGTATTTT. This sequence joins TRBV5-1 and TRBJ2-3; the D is unclear. This CDR3 has 15 residues. Trimming left V 1 base short and J 5 bases short, with 14 bases between. CDR1 and CDR2 (germline): SGHRS, YFSETQ.

This sequence joins TRBV5-1 and TRBJ1-1; D uncertain. The V and J ends lost 4 bases and 7 bases respectively, with 17 bases between them. The CDR3 runs 14 residues. Germline CDR1 is SGHRS and CDR2 is YFSETQ. The chain's CDR3 is CASSPSGRENEAFF. DNA of the CDR3: TGCGCCAGCAGCCCGAGTGGACGGGAAAATGAAGCTTTCTTT.

This clone was observed a few times. The chain is built from TRBV2 and TRBJ2-7, with 7 bases aligning to TRBD1. From germline, CDR1 is SNHLY and CDR2 FYNNEI. CDR3 length: 15 amino acids. V shed 4 bases, J shed 2 bases, and the junction held 8 bases outside the gene matches. For the CDR3, the DNA is TGTGCCAGCAGTGTACGGGACAGTACCCCCTACGAGCAGTACTTC. This sequence encodes CASSVRDSTPYEQYF. Full variable domain (remainder filled in from reference TRBV2 and TRBJ2-7): EPEVTQTPSHQVTQMGQEVILRCVPISNHLYFYWYRQILGQKVEFLVSFYNNEISEKSEIFDDQFSVERPDGSNFTLKIRSTKLEDSAMYFCASSVRDSTPYEQYFGPGTRLTVT.

J is TRBJ2-1 and V is TRBV6-1; 7 nucleotides match TRBD1. V was clipped by 6 bases and J by 0 bases; unmatched bases: 2. This CDR3 region has 14 residues. Germline V gene sequence: CDR1 MNHNS, CDR2 SASEGT. CDR3 amino acids: CASSRQGSYNEQFF. The CDR3 DNA is TGTGCCAGCAGCCGACAGGGCTCCTACAATGAGCAGTTCTTC.

This clone was found a few times. The J gene is TRBJ2-1, the V gene TRBV19, with 12 positions matching TRBD2. Germline CDR1 reads LNHDA; CDR2 reads SQIVND (reference sequence). This CDR3 region has 16 residues. The J segment lost 6 bases and the V segment lost 1 base, leaving 4 bases of the junction unmatched. The CDR3 region has the DNA TGTGCCAGTAGTATAGTAGCTAGCGGGAGGGCCAATGAGCAGTTCTTC. As protein: CASSIVASGRANEQFF.

The chain recombines TRBV10-1 with TRBJ2-2, with a possible D match to TRBD2 (6 bases). From germline, CDR1 is WNHNN and CDR2 SYGVQD (reference sequence). Trimming took 5 bases from V and 0 from J, leaving 13 bases between them. The CDR3 loop spans 16 amino acids. As DNA, the CDR3 is TGCGCCAGCAGTCCCGGGACTTCGGCGAACACCGGGGAGCTGTTTTTT. Its protein is CASSPGTSANTGELFF.

V usage is TRBV18 and J usage is TRBJ2-4; 10 bases line up with TRBD1. The CDR3 runs 17 residues. Germline assignment: CDR1 KGHSH and CDR2 LQKENI. Losses at the gene ends were 3 bases for V and 1 base for J; bases not matched to a gene: 6. The CDR3 reads CASSPSPGQGAKNIQYF. CDR3 nucleotide sequence: TGTGCCAGCTCACCCTCTCCGGGACAGGGGGCCAAAAACATTCAGTACTTC.

The chain recombines TRBV29-1 with TRBJ2-5, with TRBD2 matching over 15 bases. Germline V CDR1 and CDR2: SQVTM, ANQGSEA. CDR3 length equals 16 residues. Trimming removed 7 bases from V and 4 bases from J; junction bases left unmatched: 10. As DNA, the CDR3 is TGCAGCGCCTCTGGACTAGCGGGAGGGCGGTCAGAGACCCAGTACTTC. Amino acid sequence: CSASGLAGGRSETQYF.